A selection of T cell receptor beta chains follows, all from one sample in a study of blood T cell repertoires in COVID-19. The table came from immunoSEQ multiplex PCR; TCRdb's copy has only in-frame clones and leaves some out. The sample yields about 110,000 clones, 65% to 80% seen once. The source material was peripheral blood. The origin of the receptors is a human donor with acute or convalescent COVID-19. The donor label of this sample is uncertain. Each CDR3 is given with its conserved first and last residue. The D gene is left open where the match is weak. The listing skips clone size in some rows; elsewhere it reads once, few, many or a size class.

size	D	J	length	V	DNA	CDR3
NA	TRBD1	TRBJ1-2	17	TRBV4-1	TGCGCCAGCAGCCGAGACCCACAGGGGGCGAAAGGCTATGGCTACACCTTC	CASSRDPQGAKGYGYTF
once	NA	TRBJ1-1	16	TRBV4-1	TGCGCCAGCAGTCTCCAAGTCGGGGTCATGAACACTGAAGCTTTCTTT	CASSLQVGVMNTEAFF
few	TRBD1	TRBJ1-5	15	TRBV19	TGTGCCAGTAGTTTCTACAGGGGGGAGGATCAGCCCCAGCATTTT	CASSFYRGEDQPQHF
NA	NA	TRBJ1-2	12	TRBV19	TGTGCCAGTAATGACAGGCTTTATGGCTACACCTTC	CASNDRLYGYTF
NA	TRBD1	TRBJ2-5	15	TRBV28	TGTGCCAGCAGTTTATCGACAGGGGGGATAGAGACCCAGTACTTC	CASSLSTGGIETQYF
NA	NA	TRBJ2-1	16	TRBV4-2	TGTGCCAGCAGCCAAGTCCGGGGGACCTCCTACAATGAGCAGTTCTTC	CASSQVRGTSYNEQFF
NA	NA	TRBJ2-1	11	TRBV24-1	TGTGCCACCAGGGGCTGGAATGAGCAGTTCTTC	CATRGWNEQFF
NA	TRBD2	TRBJ2-1	18	TRBV7-8	TGTGCCAGCAGCTTAGTCGGACTAGCGGGGGGCTCCTACAATGAGCAGTTCTTC	CASSLVGLAGGSYNEQFF
NA	TRBD2	TRBJ2-1	16	TRBV18	TGTGCCAGCTCGCCACCGGGAGGCGGGGGGGCCCATGAGCAGTTCTTC	CASSPPGGGGAHEQFF
NA	NA	TRBJ2-2	14	TRBV5-1	TGCGCCAGCAGCTCGGACATGAGTGCCGGGGAGCTGTTTTTT	CASSSDMSAGELFF
NA	TRBD1	TRBJ1-1	13	TRBV6-5	TGTGCCAGCACGGAGGGGGCGAACACTGAAGCTTTCTTT	CASTEGANTEAFF
NA	NA	TRBJ2-7	12	TRBV5-6	TGTGCCAGCAGCTTGGGGGGGGACGAGCAGTACTTC	CASSLGGDEQYF
NA	NA	TRBJ2-5	12	TRBV9	TGTGCCAGCAGCCCCACCGGGGAGACCCAGTACTTC	CASSPTGETQYF
once	NA	TRBJ1-1	15	TRBV6-5	TGTGCCAGCAGTTATAGACTGGGGGCATACTCTGAAGCTTTCTTT	CASSYRLGAYSEAFF
NA	NA	TRBJ2-1	18	TRBV5-1	TGCGCCAGCAGCCCCAGGGCCACCTTCTTCGCCCCCTACAATGAGCAGTTCTTC	CASSPRATFFAPYNEQFF
NA	TRBD2	TRBJ2-1	18	TRBV7-6	TGTGCCAGCAGCTTACTCCCTTTAGGACTAGCGGGTTACAATGAGCAGTTCTTC	CASSLLPLGLAGYNEQFF
NA	NA	TRBJ2-5	13	TRBV6-5	TGTGCCAGCAACTCCGGGGGGCGGGAGACCCAGTACTTC	CASNSGGRETQYF
many	NA	TRBJ1-1	11	TRBV28	TGTGCCAGCATTCAGAACACTGAAGCTTTCTTT	CASIQNTEAFF
NA	NA	TRBJ1-6	16	TRBV18	TGTGCCAGCTCAACAGGTTACTCGTCCTATAATTCACCCCTCCACTTT	CASSTGYSSYNSPLHF
NA	NA	TRBJ1-6	12	TRBV7-9	TGTGCCAGCAGGCGGGGGGGCTCACCCCTCCACTTT	CASRRGGSPLHF
NA	NA	TRBJ1-3	14	TRBV10-3	TGTGCCATCAGCGAGGGAGGAGCTGGAAACACCATATATTTT	CAISEGGAGNTIYF
NA	TRBD1	TRBJ1-2	11	TRBV30	TGTGCAATCGATAAGAGGGGACAGGCGGGCTTC	CAIDKRGQAGF
NA	TRBD1	TRBJ2-2	16	TRBV19	TGTGCCAGTAGTACGGGACAGGCGACGAACACCGGGGAGCTGTTTTTT	CASSTGQATNTGELFF
NA	TRBD2	TRBJ2-3	17	TRBV2	TGTGCCAGCAGCTCCCAGCGACTAGCGGGGGGGCGTGGTACGCAGTATTTT	CASSSQRLAGGRGTQYF
once	NA	TRBJ2-5	13	TRBV2	TGTGCCAGCAATCGGGGATACCAAGAGACCCAGTACTTC	CASNRGYQETQYF
NA	NA	TRBJ2-5	16	TRBV7-8	TGTGCCAGCAGCTCCACCAGGGGTGGTCTTGGAGAGACCCAGTACTTC	CASSSTRGGLGETQYF
NA	NA	TRBJ1-6	17	TRBV2	TGTGCCAGCAGGAGGGGGGGCATGAGCTCCTATAATTCACCCCTCCACTTT	CASRRGGMSSYNSPLHF
NA	TRBD2	TRBJ2-2	15	TRBV6-5	TGTGCCAGCAATTTGTCCGGGAGGCGTACCGGGGAGCTGTTTTTT	CASNLSGRRTGELFF
NA	TRBD1	TRBJ2-7	15	TRBV9	TGTGCCAGCAGCGGCGGGACAGGAGTTGGCTACGAGCAGTACTTC	CASSGGTGVGYEQYF
NA	NA	TRBJ1-5	13	TRBV6-5	TGTGCCAGCCAGCGGGGGGTCGATCAGCCCCAGCATTTT	CASQRGVDQPQHF
NA	NA	TRBJ1-3	14	TRBV18	TGTGCCAGCTCACCACTACCGGGAGGAAACACCATATATTTT	CASSPLPGGNTIYF
NA	TRBD2	TRBJ2-5	17	TRBV7-8	TGTGCCAGCAGCCCCTTGACTAGCGGGGGGACCCGAGGAACCCAGTACTTC	CASSPLTSGGTRGTQYF
NA	TRBD1	TRBJ2-5	15	TRBV6-5	TGTGCCAGCAGAACGGGACAGGGGCTGGGGGAGACCCAGTACTTC	CASRTGQGLGETQYF
NA	NA	TRBJ1-5	17	TRBV18	TGTGCCAGCTCACCGAAAAGGGCGGGTGAGCTTGACCAGCCCCAGCATTTT	CASSPKRAGELDQPQHF
NA	NA	TRBJ1-2	12	TRBV29-1	TGCAGCGTTGGGGACATTCAATATGGCTACACCTTC	CSVGDIQYGYTF
NA	NA	TRBJ2-3	13	TRBV2	TGTGCCAGCAGTACCGACTTGGCGGATACGCAGTATTTT	CASSTDLADTQYF
NA	NA	TRBJ1-2	16	TRBV15	TGTGCCACCAGCAGAGATACGGCCAGGGAAAGTTACGGCTACACCTTC	CATSRDTARESYGYTF
NA	NA	TRBJ2-7	16	TRBV5-1	TGCGCCAGCAGCAACAGACGCTGGGGCGGCTTTTACGAGCAGTACTTC	CASSNRRWGGFYEQYF
NA	NA	TRBJ2-1	17	TRBV7-6	TGTGCCAGCAGCTTCGATTTCGGAACTAGATCCCACAATGAGCAGTTCTTC	CASSFDFGTRSHNEQFF
NA	TRBD1	TRBJ1-6	13	TRBV29-1	TGCAGCGTTTCACAGGGGGCCAATTCACCCCTCCACTTT	CSVSQGANSPLHF
NA	NA	TRBJ2-1	15	TRBV27	TGTGCCAGCAGGGGCAGCTTGTTCTCCTACAATGAGCAGTTCTTC	CASRGSLFSYNEQFF
NA	NA	TRBJ1-1	15	TRBV20-1	TGCAGTGCTAGTTTTCCGAGACAGATGAACACTGAAGCTTTCTTT	CSASFPRQMNTEAFF
NA	NA	TRBJ1-5	15	TRBV6-5	TGTGCCAGCAGATCCGGAGGGGGAGGGAATCAGCCCCAGCATTTT	CASRSGGGGNQPQHF
NA	NA	TRBJ1-1	13	TRBV12-3/TRBV12-4	TGTGCCAGCAGCCCTACAGAAAACACTGAAGCTTTCTTT	CASSPTENTEAFF
NA	TRBD1	TRBJ2-5	15	TRBV2	TGTGCCAGCAGAGAGTGGGGACAGGGAGTAGAGACCCAGTACTTC	CASREWGQGVETQYF
NA	NA	TRBJ1-4	15	TRBV5-5	TGTGCCAGCACTATTGGCGGGAGGGCTAATGAAAAACTGTTTTTT	CASTIGGRANEKLFF
once	TRBD2	TRBJ2-3	18	TRBV28	TGTGCCAGCAGTTTCCCTCTCGCGCTAGCGGGGGGGACAGATACGCAGTATTTT	CASSFPLALAGGTDTQYF
NA	TRBD1	TRBJ2-7	15	TRBV19	TGTGCCAGTAGTATCGGTGGGACAGGGGTACACGAGCAGTACTTC	CASSIGGTGVHEQYF
NA	TRBD1	TRBJ1-3	15	TRBV9	TGTGCCAGCAGCGCCGCAGGGGGGTCTGGAAACACCATATATTTT	CASSAAGGSGNTIYF
few	NA	TRBJ1-1	17	TRBV11-2	TGTGCCAGCAGCTTAGCCCGACAGCTGACAAGGGCCGGTGAAGCTTTCTTT	CASSLARQLTRAGEAFF